Following are 31 T cell receptor beta chains from one sample sequenced in a study of blood T cells in healthy people across ages. The second PCR ran roughly 7 to 12 cycles with a sample-barcoded 5' primer and J-beta primers. TCRdb redid the calling of the 5' RACE reads with MiXCR, one entry per CDR3 protein. Of under 800,000 distinct CDR3 sequences listed, roughly two fifths are singletons. The source material was blood. The receptors originated from a woman in her fifties or sixties in good health.

Note on this clonotype: Since a much larger clone is just one base distant, this may be a read error. The chain links TRBV14 to TRBJ2-5, with D maybe TRBD1 (5 bases). This CDR3 comprises 12 residues. Germline V gene data show CDR1 as SGHDN and CDR2 as FVKESK. The germline V and J ends were trimmed by 4 bases and 11 bases, with 14 bases remaining between them. DNA of the CDR3: TGTGCCAGCAGCCCCGACAGAAATGAGCAGTACTTC. Translating gives CASSPDRNEQYF.

This clonotype appeared a few times. The chain uses TRBV6-6 and TRBJ2-6, with no clear D. The CDR3 extends over 14 amino acids. Germline CDR1 is MNHNY and CDR2 is SVGAGI (reference sequence). Trimming left V 8 bases short and J 0 bases short, with 8 bases between. In DNA form, the CDR3 reads TGTGCCAGCTACGGAATCTCTGGGGCCAACGTCCTGACTTTC. Translated, it gives CASYGISGANVLTF.

The CDR3 DNA is TGTGCCAGCCATGGGGGAGGGGATGAGCAGTTCTTC. It is translated as CASHGGGDEQFF. The chain joins TRBV6-2 or TRBV6-3 to TRBJ2-1, with 7 bases that match TRBD2. Germline-derived CDR1 and CDR2 are MNHEY and SVGEGT. Trimming cost V 8 bases and J 8 bases; bases outside gene matches: 6. The length of the CDR3 is 12 residues.

This chain links TRBV10-3 with TRBJ2-1; D not resolved. The germline CDR1 and CDR2 sequences are ENHRY and SYGVKD. This CDR3 region has 15 residues. Trimming took 5 bases from V and 8 from J, leaving 19 bases between them. CDR3 coding DNA: TGTGCCATCAGTTTAACGACCGGCTCGACTGATGAGCAGTTCTTC. Residues: CAISLTTGSTDEQFF.

The chain has TRBV4-3 and TRBJ1-4; D remains ambiguous. In germline, CDR1 is LGHNA, CDR2 YSLEER. V was shortened by 2 bases and J by 5 bases, with 9 bases between the two germline ends. The CDR3 is 14 residues long. CDR3 bases: TGCGCCAGCAGCCAACCTGACGGAAATGAAAAACTGTTTTTT. It specifies CASSQPDGNEKLFF.

The V call is TRBV12-3 or TRBV12-4, the J call TRBJ2-2, with TRBD1 identical over 8 bases. There are 15 residues in the CDR3. V lost 2 bases and J lost 5; bases outside the gene matches: 4. CDR3 region: CASSLPGQGTGELFF. In DNA, the CDR3 is TGTGCCAGCAGTTTACCAGGACAGGGTACCGGGGAGCTGTTTTTT.

This clonotype was seen a handful of times. CDR3 bases: TGTGCCAGCAGCGTTGGGGATATAGGCAATCAGCCCCAGCATTTT. Translating it yields CASSVGDIGNQPQHF. The rearrangement links TRBV9 to TRBJ1-5; D unresolved. CDR1 and CDR2 (germline): SGDLS, YYNGEE. Trimming removed 2 bases from V and 2 bases from J, with 11 bases in between. This CDR3 region has 15 residues.

This clonotype came up a few times. The chain has TRBV5-1 and TRBJ2-5; no reliable D call. Trimming took 3 bases from V and 9 from J, leaving 18 bases between them. This CDR3 has 14 residues. CDR1 SGHRS and CDR2 YFSETQ come from the germline V gene. In DNA form, the CDR3 reads TGCGCCAGCAGCTCCATAGGCCCCGAATCTGCCCAGTACTTC. It translates to CASSSIGPESAQYF.

This clonotype has ten or more counts. This may arise from a read error, as a much more abundant clone is one base away. The genes are TRBV20-1 and TRBJ2-5, with D possibly matching TRBD2 (5 bases). V was cut by 0 bases and J by 11 bases, with 19 bases left in between. The CDR3 totals 14 residues. CDR1 is DFQATT and CDR2 is SNEGSKA in the germline V gene (reference sequence). The CDR3 DNA reads TGCAGTGCTAGAGATGGAGGACTGGCGGATGAGCAGTACTTC. This translates into CSARDGGLADEQYF.

This chain links TRBV5-1 with TRBJ2-1, with 8 bases matching TRBD1. Germline V gives CDR1 SGHRS, CDR2 YFSETQ. J gave up 9 bases and V 4 bases, and 3 bases lay outside the gene matches. The CDR3 is made up of 12 amino acids. The CDR3 DNA sequence: TGCGCCAGCAGCGTAGACAGGGGTGAGCAGTTCTTC. Residues: CASSVDRGEQFF.

This chain uses TRBV6-5 with TRBJ1-2; perhaps TRBD1 as D (5 bases). The CDR3 sequence is 15 residues long. CDR1 is MNHEY and CDR2 is SVGAGI in the germline V gene. V gave up 6 bases and J gave up 1 base, with 15 bases separating them. The CDR3 DNA reads as TGTGCCAGCAGAAAGGACGGGGCCCGTAACTATGGCTACACCTTC. Its protein product is CASRKDGARNYGYTF.

This clonotype was observed a handful of times. The chain combines TRBV5-6 with TRBJ2-1, with TRBD2 as a possible D gene (5 bases). V gave up 3 bases and J gave up 7 bases, with 11 bases separating them. This CDR3 has 13 residues. CDR1 is SGHDT and CDR2 is YYEEEE in the germline V gene. CDR3 residues: CASSSEVGNEQFF. CDR3 DNA sequence: TGTGCCAGCAGCTCGGAGGTCGGGAATGAGCAGTTCTTC.

This clonotype was recorded many times. The chain is built from TRBV29-1 and TRBJ2-1; possibly TRBD1 or TRBD2 for D (6 bases each). This CDR3 is built from 14 residues. Per the germline V gene, CDR1 is SQVTM and CDR2 is ANQGSEA. V was trimmed by 5 bases and J by 8 bases, leaving 19 bases between them. Here the CDR3 reads CSVTPGDPGDEQFF. The CDR3 DNA reads TGCAGCGTTACACCGGGAGACCCAGGGGATGAGCAGTTCTTC.

This clonotype was counted at least ten times. The rearrangement uses TRBV29-1 and TRBJ2-4; D perhaps matches TRBD1 (6 bases). Germline assignment: CDR1 SQVTM and CDR2 ANQGSEA. The CDR3 runs 15 residues. The ends were cut back, 6 bases at V and 7 bases at J, with 22 bases in the middle. The CDR3 region has the DNA TGCAGCGTCAAAGGAGAACAGGGTGTAGGCAACATTCAGTACTTC. This gives the protein CSVKGEQGVGNIQYF.

The chain recombines TRBV2 with TRBJ2-3; 10 bases line up with TRBD1. V shed 10 bases, J shed 1 base, and the junction held 5 bases outside the gene matches. The CDR3 runs 14 residues. Per germline, CDR1 SNHLY and CDR2 FYNNEI. The CDR3 protein is CATRQGAGTDTQYF. CDR3 nucleotide sequence: TGTGCCACCCGACAGGGGGCTGGCACAGATACGCAGTATTTT.

The chain uses TRBV27 and TRBJ2-1; TRBD2 aligns across 10 bases. There are 15 residues in the CDR3. V lost 6 bases, J lost 2 bases, and 4 bases stayed unmatched. CDR1 and CDR2 from the germline V gene are MNHEY and SMNVEV (reference sequence). This CDR3 is CASRPGLAPYNEQFF. For the CDR3, the DNA is TGTGCCAGCAGGCCGGGACTAGCGCCCTACAATGAGCAGTTCTTC.

This rearrangement joins TRBV5-1 to TRBJ2-1; TRBD2 matches at 8 bases. J was trimmed by 13 bases and V by 2 bases; bases with no gene match: 2. The CDR3 has 11 amino acids. Per germline, CDR1 SGHRS and CDR2 YFSETQ. CDR3 sequence reads: CASSLSGGQFF. The CDR3 DNA sequence: TGCGCCAGCAGCTTAAGCGGGGGCCAGTTCTTC.

This clonotype was detected only a few times. The chain combines TRBV7-9 with TRBJ2-1, with 8 bases that match TRBD2. CDR3 size: 15 residues. V trimming: 4 bases; J trimming: 10 bases; junction bases outside the gene matches: 12. Germline CDR1 is SEHNR and CDR2 is FQNEAQ (reference sequence). The chain's CDR3 is CASSSTGTRGDEQFF. In DNA form, the CDR3 reads TGTGCCAGCAGCTCTACCGGGACTAGAGGTGACGAGCAGTTCTTC. The full variable domain, in which reference TRBV7-9 and TRBJ2-1 provide the parts outside the CDR3, is DTGVSQNPRHKITKRGQNVTFRCDPISEHNRLYWYRQTLGQGPEFLTYFQNEAQLEKSRLLSDRFSAERPKGSFSTLEIQRTEQGDSAMYLCASSSTGTRGDEQFFGPGTRLTVL.

The chain carries TRBV5-1 and TRBJ1-1; D may be TRBD1 (6 bases). Germline CDR1 SGHRS, CDR2 YFSETQ. Trimming removed 6 bases at V and 0 bases at J, with 15 bases between. The CDR3 has 15 amino acids. This chain's CDR3 is CASIPGGDMNTEAFF. CDR3 bases: TGCGCCAGCATCCCTGGGGGGGACATGAACACTGAAGCTTTCTTT.

This clonotype was recorded a few times. The chain combines TRBV5-1 with TRBJ1-2, with TRBD1 matching 7 bases. The CDR3 consists of 15 residues. Germline V gives CDR1 SGHRS, CDR2 YFSETQ. J gave up 7 bases and V 0 bases, and 9 bases lay outside the gene matches. In DNA, the CDR3 is TGCGCCAGCAGCTTGGGAACCAGGGGGAGGGCTGGCTACACCTTC. It yields the protein CASSLGTRGRAGYTF.

As for this clonotype: One base away lies a much larger clone, so this may be a sequencing read error. The gene calls are TRBV29-1 and TRBJ2-5; D is possibly TRBD1 (5 bases). The DNA end is a closer match to TRBJ2-7, so the J assignment may be wrong. The V gene's germline CDR1 is SQVTM and CDR2 ANQGSEA. The length of the CDR3 is 15 residues. CDR3 bases: TGCAGCGTTGAAAGAGGACAAGGGCTTACCTACGAGCAGTACTTC. It encodes CSVERGQGLTYEQYF.

This clonotype has more than one count but fewer than ten. The DNA for the CDR3 is TGTGCCAGCAGCGTAGTAGCGGGAGGGGGCGGCTACAATGAGCAGTTCTTC. Residues: CASSVVAGGGGYNEQFF. The chain uses TRBV9 and TRBJ2-1, with 11 bases identical to TRBD2. The J segment lost 3 bases and the V segment lost 0 bases, leaving 5 bases of the junction unmatched. CDR3 length: 17 amino acids. Germline CDR1 reads SGDLS; CDR2 reads YYNGEE. Full variable domain (outside the CDR3, taken from reference TRBV9 and TRBJ2-1): DSGVTQTPKHLITATGQRVTLRCSPRSGDLSVYWYQQSLDQGLQFLIQYYNGEERAKGNILERFSAQQFPDLHSELNLSSLELGDSALYFCASSVVAGGGGYNEQFFGPGTRLTVL.

The sample holds many counts of this clonotype. The chain combines TRBV28 with TRBJ2-7; 9 nucleotides line up with TRBD1. Germline CDR1 MDHEN, CDR2 SYDVKM. The CDR3 totals 13 residues. With 5 bases clipped from V and 9 bases from J, the junction kept 8 bases outside the gene matches. The CDR3 nucleotides read TGTGCCAGCAGTAACAGGGGGCGCAACGGGCAGTACTTC. This sequence encodes CASSNRGRNGQYF.

The chain uses TRBV10-3 and TRBJ2-3; D may be TRBD1 or TRBD2 (6 bases each). CDR1 ENHRY and CDR2 SYGVKD come from the germline V gene. Trimming took 7 bases from V and 4 from J, leaving 15 bases between them. The CDR3 consists of 14 residues. The CDR3 loop reads CAIKEGGGPDTQYF. As DNA, the CDR3 is TGTGCCATCAAGGAGGGTGGGGGGCCAGATACGCAGTATTTT.

This clonotype appeared a single time. The J gene is TRBJ2-5, the V gene TRBV20-1; D is uncertain. Trimming cost V 5 bases and J 9 bases, with 13 bases left between them. This CDR3 has 11 amino acids. The germline V gene encodes CDR1 DFQATT and CDR2 SNEGSKA (reference sequence). The CDR3 loop is CSALPGWAQYF. CDR3 in DNA: TGCAGTGCTCTCCCTGGGTGGGCCCAGTACTTC.

Only one count was recorded for this clonotype. The chain is built from TRBV30 and TRBJ2-7, with TRBD2 matching over 10 bases. The DNA end favors TRBJ2-5, so the J call may be wrong. Looked up from germline, CDR1 is GTSNPN and CDR2 is SVGIG (reference sequence). The CDR3 totals 16 residues. CDR3 DNA sequence: TGTGCCTGGAGTGTACTCACTAGCGGGGCCCAAGAGACCCAGTACTTC. Amino acids: CAWSVLTSGAQETQYF.

The V gene is TRBV7-2, the J gene TRBJ2-3; no reliable D call. CDR3 size: 15 residues. The V gene's germline CDR1 is SGHTA and CDR2 FQGNSA. Trimming removed 7 bases from V and 1 base from J, with 15 bases in between. The CDR3, as DNA: TGTGCCAGCAAATCAAGGTCCGCCGGCACAGATACGCAGTATTTT. Translation gives CASKSRSAGTDTQYF.

This clonotype has ten or more counts. The J gene is TRBJ2-7, the V gene TRBV20-1; D is ambiguous. Trimming pared 3 bases from V and 4 bases from J, leaving 13 bases between. The germline CDR1 and CDR2 sequences are DFQATT and SNEGSKA (reference sequence). CDR3 length equals 13 residues. Here the CDR3 DNA reads TGCAGTGCTAGGGTACGCCAAGGGTACGAGCAGTACTTC. Translating it yields CSARVRQGYEQYF.

This clonotype was detected ten times or more. V is TRBV7-6 and J is TRBJ2-7, with D unresolved. Germline lookup yields CDR1 SGHVS and CDR2 FNYEAQ. The CDR3 totals 14 residues. V was pared by 1 base and J by 0 bases, with 7 bases between. The chain's CDR3 is CASSLEGNSYEQYF. In nucleotides, the CDR3 is TGTGCCAGCAGCTTAGAAGGTAACTCCTACGAGCAGTACTTC. Using reference TRBV7-6 and TRBJ2-7 for the parts outside the CDR3, the full variable domain is GAGVSQSPRYKVTKRGQDVALRCDPISGHVSLYWYRQALGQGPEFLTYFNYEAQQDKSGLPNDRFSAERPEGSISTLTIQRTEQRDSAMYRCASSLEGNSYEQYFGPGTRLTVT.

A few counts support this clonotype. J is TRBJ2-5 and V is TRBV2, with 15 bases identical to TRBD2. Germline lookup yields CDR1 SNHLY and CDR2 FYNNEI. V dropped 6 bases and J dropped 11; count of bases not matched to a gene: 16. The CDR3 extends over 17 amino acids. The CDR3 protein is CASRMGLAGGYTDEQYF. CDR3 DNA: TGTGCCAGCAGAATGGGACTAGCGGGGGGCTACACCGATGAGCAGTACTTC.

A single count supports this clonotype. One end of the junction is discordant with germline, which a read error may explain. The V and J genes are TRBV20-1 and TRBJ2-3, with D perhaps being TRBD1 or TRBD2 (5 bases each). Germline V gene lookup returns CDR1 DFQATT and CDR2 SNEGSKA (reference sequence). The CDR3 has 15 residues. This chain's CDR3 is CSAGDRVSVTDTLYF. The CDR3 DNA reads TGCAGTGCGGGGGACCGCGTATCGGTCACAGATACGCTGTATTTT.